This T cell receptor (beta chain) emerged from a study of identical twins. V lost 6 bases and J lost 5, with 9 bases in between. CDR1 SGHRS and CDR2 YFSETQ come from the germline V gene. This CDR3 comprises 11 residues. TCRdb re-called the 5' RACE reads with MiXCR, one entry per CDR3 protein. The sample shows more than 600,000 distinct CDR3 sequences, 15% to 20% of them seen only once. This sample also appeared in a second study, on T cells expressing NK-cell markers.

Sequenced material: PBMCs. The rearrangement uses TRBV5-1 and TRBJ2-7; D may correspond to TRBD1 or TRBD2 (5 bases each). This clonotype originated in a woman aged 18-30 years in good health. This CDR3 reads CASNGDHEQYF. CDR3 nucleotide sequence: TGCGCCAGCAACGGGGACCACGAGCAGTACTTC. Full variable domain (missing parts from reference TRBV5-1 and TRBJ2-7): KAGVTQTPRYLIKTRGQQVTLSCSPISGHRSVSWYQQTPGQGLQFLFEYFSETQRNKGNFPGRFSGRQFSNSRSEMNVSTLELGDSALYLCASNGDHEQYFGPGTRLTVT.